The source of this TCR beta chain is a study of naive and memory T cell subsets. Study-wide results and limits: The RNA method is potentially sensitive to activation and differentiation changes.

This clonotype has at least ten counts. The antigen remains unidentified. The length of the CDR3 is 14 residues. The germline V gene encodes CDR1 DFQATT and CDR2 SNEGSKA (reference sequence). With 3 bases removed from V and 0 bases from J, the gap between germline ends came to 11 bases. Amplification of ligated cDNA took four PCR rounds with SP2 and nested alpha and beta constant primers. TCRdb recomputed calls from the 5' RACE reads with MiXCR, one row per CDR3 protein. The sample has roughly 56,000 distinct CDR3 sequences; 7.2% are singletons. TCR cDNA received a 3' ligated oligonucleotide that carried a UMI. Whole blood, 2 to 2.5 ml, came from adult healthy volunteers. Unsorted total RNA, about 1 to 1000 ng, was DNase treated before reverse transcription.

The chain employs TRBV20-1 and TRBJ1-1, with D unresolved. The sequence derives from a male donor in good health. The CDR3 loop is CSASRAEMNTEAFF. CDR3 nucleotides: TGCAGTGCTAGCCGGGCTGAGATGAACACTGAAGCTTTCTTT.